These 27 T cell receptor beta chains were all obtained from the same sample, sequenced in a study of cytomegalovirus exposure and HLA in healthy donors. PCR involved 60 Vbeta and 13 Jbeta primers. Using immunoSEQ multiplex PCR, the repertoire was profiled, and TCRdb retains in-frame clones only, with some absent. The profile shows around 100,000 clones, around 60% of them singletons. Sequencing was done on a sample of PBMCs. These TCRs come from a man aged 25 to 45 in good health and CMV-seropositive.

The genes are TRBV28 and TRBJ2-1; 9 nucleotides agree with TRBD1. The V segment lost 3 bases and the J segment 4 bases; nucleotides outside the gene matches: 1. The CDR3 is 14 amino acids. Germline-derived CDR1 and CDR2 are MDHEN and SYDVKM. The CDR3 is CASSFGTGYNEQFF. CDR3 sequence (DNA): TGTGCCAGCAGTTTTGGGACAGGGTACAATGAGCAGTTCTTC.

This clone was picked up a small number of times. CDR3: CASSDEGRIGYTF. The CDR3 DNA sequence: TGTGCCAGCAGTGATGAGGGTCGTATTGGCTACACCTTC. The chain links TRBV25-1 to TRBJ1-2; unclear D gene. The CDR3 is made up of 13 amino acids. Germline values: CDR1 MGHDK, CDR2 SYGVNS. V was trimmed by 3 bases and J by 7 bases, leaving 12 bases between them.

V is TRBV2 and J is TRBJ1-2; 7 bases agree with TRBD1. With 4 bases clipped from V and 2 bases from J, the junction kept 4 bases outside the gene matches. Germline CDR1 reads SNHLY; CDR2 reads FYNNEI. CDR3 length: 14 amino acids. DNA for the CDR3: TGTGCCAGCAGTGGTGACAGGGCGAACTATGGCTACACCTTC. It yields the protein CASSGDRANYGYTF. Variable domain in full (rest from reference TRBV2 and TRBJ1-2): EPEVTQTPSHQVTQMGQEVILRCVPISNHLYFYWYRQILGQKVEFLVSFYNNEISEKSEIFDDQFSVERPDGSNFTLKIRSTKLEDSAMYFCASSGDRANYGYTFGSGTRLTVV.

The rearrangement joins TRBV5-4 to TRBJ2-5, with 7 bases lining up with TRBD2. Germline CDR1 reads SGHNT; CDR2 reads YYREEE (reference sequence). V dropped 4 bases and J dropped 2; count of bases not matched to a gene: 8. This CDR3 has 15 amino acids. CDR3 DNA sequence: TGTGCCAGCAGCAGAACCGGGGGGACTCAAGAGACCCAGTACTTC. It translates to CASSRTGGTQETQYF.

Note on this clone: The junction differs from germline at one of its ends, possibly a read error. The gene calls are TRBV25-1 and TRBJ1-1; no clear D. The CDR3 runs to 13 residues. Germline V gene sequence: CDR1 MGHDK, CDR2 SYGVNS. Here the CDR3 reads CASTHSLNTEAFF. The DNA of the CDR3 is TGTGCCAGCACCCATTCTTTGAACACCGAAGCTTTCTTT.

J is TRBJ2-2 and V is TRBV4-1, with TRBD1 as a possible D gene (5 bases). The CDR3 is 13 residues long. Trimming cost V 4 bases and J 6 bases, with 9 bases left between them. Germline CDR1 MGHRA, CDR2 YSYEKL. CDR3 DNA sequence: TGCGCCAGCAGCCCTGGGGCCTCCGGGGAGCTGTTTTTT. Protein sequence: CASSPGASGELFF.

This chain links TRBV2 with TRBJ1-5; D gene uncertain. CDR1 SNHLY and CDR2 FYNNEI come from the germline V gene. Trimming shortened V by 6 bases and J by 0 bases, and 9 bases separated the two germline ends. The CDR3 spans 14 residues. The CDR3 nucleotides read TGTGCCAGCAGCCGAGGGAATAGCAATCAGCCCCAGCATTTT. Its translation is CASSRGNSNQPQHF.

This clone was counted a few times. This chain uses TRBV19 with TRBJ2-1; no definite D call. The CDR3 is 12 residues long. Per germline, CDR1 LNHDA and CDR2 SQIVND (reference sequence). The V and J ends lost 3 bases and 9 bases respectively, with 9 bases between them. The CDR3: CASSMFIGEQFF. The CDR3 DNA reads as TGTGCCAGTAGTATGTTTATCGGTGAGCAGTTCTTC.

A few counts support this clone. The rearrangement uses TRBV10-1 and TRBJ2-3, with 10 positions matching TRBD2. This CDR3 comprises 15 residues. Germline V gene lookup returns CDR1 WNHNN and CDR2 SYGVQD (reference sequence). V shed 3 bases, J shed 0 bases, and the junction held 0 bases outside the gene matches. This CDR3 reads CASSELAGSTDTQYF. As DNA, the CDR3 is TGCGCCAGCAGTGAACTAGCGGGGAGCACAGATACGCAGTATTTT.

This chain connects TRBV29-1 to TRBJ1-2; 8 positions agree with TRBD1. Germline V gene lookup returns CDR1 SQVTM and CDR2 ANQGSEA. The CDR3 has 13 residues. V was clipped by 5 bases and J by 8 bases; unmatched bases: 10. The CDR3 sequence: CSVTGQETGGYTF. The CDR3 region has the DNA TGCAGCGTTACGGGACAGGAGACGGGGGGCTACACCTTC.

The chain recombines TRBV11-3 with TRBJ2-1, with 7 bases aligning to TRBD2. The CDR3 extends over 16 amino acids. Germline values: CDR1 SGHNT, CDR2 YENEEA. With 4 bases clipped from V and 9 bases from J, the junction kept 15 bases outside the gene matches. CDR3 sequence: CASSSGEGLVVGEQFF. CDR3 nucleotides: TGTGCCAGCAGCTCTGGGGAAGGACTAGTTGTCGGTGAGCAGTTCTTC.

The gene calls are TRBV7-2 and TRBJ2-5; 12 bases map to TRBD2. The trim removed 5 bases at V and 2 bases at J, leaving 6 bases unmatched. CDR3 size: 16 residues. Germline V gene lookup returns CDR1 SGHTA and CDR2 FQGNSA. The CDR3 region is CASSRTGLAGQETQYF. The CDR3 nucleotides read TGTGCCAGCAGCCGGACCGGACTAGCGGGGCAAGAGACCCAGTACTTC.

CDR3 sequence: CASSYTVYSYEQYF. The DNA for the CDR3 is TGTGCCAGCAGCTACACAGTCTACTCCTACGAGCAGTACTTC. The rearrangement uses TRBV2 and TRBJ2-7; D remains ambiguous. This CDR3 has 14 amino acids. Germline values: CDR1 SNHLY, CDR2 FYNNEI. V lost 6 bases, J lost 0 bases, and 12 bases lay in between.

This sequence joins TRBV7-2 and TRBJ1-5; a weak D match, TRBD1 (5 bases). Deletions cut 5 bases from V and 5 bases from J, with 16 bases between. The CDR3 sequence is 15 residues long. CDR1 is SGHTA, CDR2 FQGNSA, per germline. CDR3 DNA: TGTGCCAGCAGCCTGGGAGCAGGGAGGGATCAGCCCCAGCATTTT. Translating gives CASSLGAGRDQPQHF.

The chain links TRBV7-8 to TRBJ1-2, with 8 nucleotides matching TRBD1. Germline V lookup: CDR1 SGHVS, CDR2 FQNEAQ. Trimming removed 3 bases from V and 8 bases from J; junction bases left unmatched: 5. There are 13 residues in the CDR3. In DNA, the CDR3 is TGTGCCAGCAGCTTTCAGGGGGCGCGAGGCTACACCTTC. Protein sequence: CASSFQGARGYTF. Full variable domain (rest looked up from reference TRBV7-8 and TRBJ1-2): GAGVSQSPRYKVAKRGQDVALRCDPISGHVSLFWYQQALGQGPEFLTYFQNEAQLDKSGLPSDRFFAERPEGSVSTLKIQRTQQEDSAVYLCASSFQGARGYTFGSGTRLTVV.

The J gene is TRBJ2-1, the V gene TRBV19; D is perhaps TRBD1 (5 bases). The CDR3 sequence is 12 residues long. Germline assignment: CDR1 LNHDA and CDR2 SQIVND (reference sequence). Trimming left V 8 bases short and J 8 bases short, with 13 bases between. Written as DNA, the CDR3 is TGTGCCAGTCGTGGGGCTAGGGATGAGCAGTTCTTC. Translation: CASRGARDEQFF.

The rearrangement links TRBV6-5 to TRBJ1-5, with D perhaps TRBD1 (5 bases). Looked up from germline, CDR1 is MNHEY and CDR2 is SVGAGI. Trimming left V 7 bases short and J 0 bases short, with 13 bases between. This CDR3 spans 15 amino acids. The CDR3: CASKMTENSNQPQHF. CDR3 nucleotides: TGTGCCAGCAAAATGACAGAAAATAGCAATCAGCCCCAGCATTTT.

This clone was counted a few times. The chain couples TRBV15 to TRBJ1-5, with TRBD1 as a possible D gene (5 bases). The CDR3 is made up of 15 amino acids. CDR1 LNHNV and CDR2 YYDKDF come from the germline V gene (reference sequence). The germline V and J ends were trimmed by 0 bases and 7 bases, with 13 bases remaining between them. DNA of the CDR3: TGTGCCACCAGCAGAGATCGGGCAGGGCAGCAGCCCCAGCATTTT. It yields the protein CATSRDRAGQQPQHF.

V gene TRBV2 combines with J gene TRBJ2-1, with no clear D. From germline, CDR1 is SNHLY and CDR2 FYNNEI. The V end was cut by 3 bases, the J end by 9 bases, with 12 bases between. The CDR3 totals 13 residues. The CDR3 protein is CASSEPTGVEQFF. CDR3 DNA sequence: TGTGCCAGCAGTGAGCCGACGGGTGTTGAGCAGTTCTTC.

The chain couples TRBV7-8 to TRBJ2-4; 10 bases are shared with TRBD1. From germline, CDR1 is SGHVS and CDR2 FQNEAQ. The J segment lost 6 bases and the V segment lost 4 bases, leaving 6 bases of the junction unmatched. This CDR3 contains 15 residues. DNA of the CDR3: TGTGCCAGCAGCTCGTATAGGACAGGGGGAAACATTCAGTACTTC. Its protein product is CASSSYRTGGNIQYF.

The chain joins TRBV5-1 to TRBJ2-3; 12 nucleotides align to TRBD2. Germline CDR1 SGHRS, CDR2 YFSETQ. The CDR3 loop spans 17 amino acids. Trimming removed 0 bases from V and 1 base from J; junction bases left unmatched: 3. The CDR3 region has the DNA TGCGCCAGCAGCTTGGGACTAGCGGGGGTTGGCACAGATACGCAGTATTTT. This sequence encodes CASSLGLAGVGTDTQYF.

Only a few counts were recorded for this clone. The V and J genes are TRBV7-9 and TRBJ2-4; weak D call: TRBD2 (6 bases). CDR1 and CDR2 (germline): SEHNR, FQNEAQ (reference sequence). CDR3 length equals 14 residues. V lost 5 bases, J lost 3 bases, and 11 bases lay in between. The CDR3 DNA reads TGTGCCAGCAGCCAGCAGGGAGGCAAAAACATTCAGTACTTC. It encodes CASSQQGGKNIQYF.

Worth noting for this clone: An end of the junction does not agree with germline; a read error may underlie this. The same CDR3 is also encoded by other DNA sequences in this sample. The V and J genes are TRBV7-9 and TRBJ1-1; tentatively, D is TRBD1 (6 bases). Germline V lookup: CDR1 SEHNR, CDR2 FQNEAQ (reference sequence). The CDR3 has 14 residues. CDR3 nucleotide sequence: TGTGCCAGCAGGGGGGCAGGGGTGGACACCGAAGCTTTCTTT. This gives the protein CASRGAGVDTEAFF. Based on the CDR3 plus reference TRBV7-9 and TRBJ1-1, the full variable domain is DTGVSQNPRHKITKRGQNVTFRCDPISEHNRLYWYRQTLGQGPEFLTYFQNEAQLEKSRLLSDRFSAERPKGSFSTLEIQRTEQGDSAMYLCASRGAGVDTEAFFGQGTRLTVV.

The V gene is TRBV5-1, the J gene TRBJ1-1; D not resolved. CDR1 and CDR2 from the germline V gene are SGHRS and YFSETQ. V lost 0 bases and J lost 0, with 9 bases in between. CDR3 length: 15 amino acids. The CDR3 nucleotides read TGCGCCAGCAGCTTGGCGGTCAACGTGAACACTGAAGCTTTCTTT. It codes for CASSLAVNVNTEAFF.

This clone has a handful of counts. The V and J genes are TRBV6-1 and TRBJ1-1; 7 bases are a match to TRBD1. The CDR3 has 13 amino acids. The V segment lost 6 bases and the J segment 0 bases; nucleotides outside the gene matches: 1. Germline CDR1 and CDR2: MNHNS and SASEGT. This CDR3 is CASRGQVNTEAFF. CDR3 bases: TGTGCCAGCAGAGGACAGGTGAACACTGAAGCTTTCTTT.

This chain joins TRBV5-1 and TRBJ2-1; 8 bases line up with TRBD1. V dropped 1 base and J dropped 4; count of bases not matched to a gene: 4. CDR1 is SGHRS, CDR2 YFSETQ, per germline. This CDR3 comprises 15 residues. The CDR3 DNA reads as TGCGCCAGCAGCTTGCAGGGGGCACTATACAATGAGCAGTTCTTC. Translation: CASSLQGALYNEQFF.

V and J are TRBV9 and TRBJ2-2, with 8 nucleotides matching TRBD1. The length of the CDR3 is 17 residues. J gave up 4 bases and V 4 bases, and 12 bases lay outside the gene matches. Germline V lookup: CDR1 SGDLS, CDR2 YYNGEE. CDR3 sequence reads: CASSIVPGQGATGELFF. The CDR3 coding sequence is TGTGCCAGCAGCATCGTCCCAGGACAGGGTGCCACCGGGGAGCTGTTTTTT.